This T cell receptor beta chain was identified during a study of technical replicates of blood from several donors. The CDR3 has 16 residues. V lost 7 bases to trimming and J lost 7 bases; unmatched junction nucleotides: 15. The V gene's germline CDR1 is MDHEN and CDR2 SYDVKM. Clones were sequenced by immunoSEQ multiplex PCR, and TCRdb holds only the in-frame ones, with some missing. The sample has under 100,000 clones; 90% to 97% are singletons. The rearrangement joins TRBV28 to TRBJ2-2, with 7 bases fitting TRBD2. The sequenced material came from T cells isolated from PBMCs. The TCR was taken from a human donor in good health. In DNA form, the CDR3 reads TGTGCCAGCACCCCATCGACTAGCTCCCACCACGGGGAGCTGTTTTTT. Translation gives CASTPSTSSHHGELFF.